This TCR beta chain was found in a study of technical replicates of blood from several donors. Germline CDR1 reads LNHDA; CDR2 reads SQIVND (reference sequence). The CDR3 totals 14 residues. V was pared by 8 bases and J by 7 bases, with 13 bases of the junction left unmatched. TCRdb's table, derived via immunoSEQ multiplex PCR, lists solely in-frame clones and lacks some. The sample yields 95,000 to 100,000 clones, around 95% seen once. The TCR comes from a human donor in good health. Sequencing used T cells isolated from PBMCs. This chain uses TRBV19 with TRBJ1-1; 7 bases line up with TRBD1. The CDR3 DNA sequence: TGTGCCAGTTGCTTTAACTCCCGGGACAGTGAAGCTTTCTTT. It specifies CASCFNSRDSEAFF.